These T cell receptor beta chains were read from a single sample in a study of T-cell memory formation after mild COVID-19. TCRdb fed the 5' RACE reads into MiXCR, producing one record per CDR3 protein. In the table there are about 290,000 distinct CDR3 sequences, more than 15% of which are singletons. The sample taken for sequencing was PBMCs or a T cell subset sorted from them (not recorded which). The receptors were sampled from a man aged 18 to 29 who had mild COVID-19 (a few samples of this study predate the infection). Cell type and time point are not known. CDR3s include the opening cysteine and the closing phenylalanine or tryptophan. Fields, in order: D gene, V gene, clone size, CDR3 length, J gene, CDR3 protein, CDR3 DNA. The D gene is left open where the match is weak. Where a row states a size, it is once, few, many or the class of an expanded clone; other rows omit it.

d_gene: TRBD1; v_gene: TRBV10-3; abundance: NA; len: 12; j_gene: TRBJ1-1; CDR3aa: CAISENRGEAFF; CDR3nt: TGTGCCATCAGTGAGAACAGGGGGGAAGCTTTCTTT
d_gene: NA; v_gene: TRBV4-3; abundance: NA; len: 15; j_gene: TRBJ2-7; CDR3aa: CASSQGAASAYEQYF; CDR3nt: TGCGCCAGCAGCCAAGGAGCGGCCAGCGCGTACGAGCAGTACTTC
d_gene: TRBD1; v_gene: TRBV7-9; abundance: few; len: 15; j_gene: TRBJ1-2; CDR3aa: CASSLPGQGNYGYTF; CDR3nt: TGTGCCAGCAGCCTACCGGGACAGGGTAACTATGGCTACACCTTC
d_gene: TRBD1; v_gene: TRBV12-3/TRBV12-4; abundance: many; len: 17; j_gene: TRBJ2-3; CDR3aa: CASSLALGQGATDTQYF; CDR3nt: TGTGCCAGCAGTTTAGCCCTTGGACAGGGGGCCACAGATACGCAGTATTTT
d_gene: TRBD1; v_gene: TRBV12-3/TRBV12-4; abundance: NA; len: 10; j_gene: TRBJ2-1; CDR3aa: CARRGGQGFF; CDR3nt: TGTGCCAGGCGTGGGGGACAGGGGTTCTTC
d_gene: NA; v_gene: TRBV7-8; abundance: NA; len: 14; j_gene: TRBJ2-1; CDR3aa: CASSEGLYTDEQFF; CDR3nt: TGTGCCAGCAGCGAGGGCCTCTATACGGATGAGCAGTTCTTC
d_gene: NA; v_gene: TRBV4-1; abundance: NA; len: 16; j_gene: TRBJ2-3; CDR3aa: CASSQGFSSSTDTQYF; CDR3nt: TGCGCCAGCAGCCAAGGATTTAGTTCTAGCACAGATACGCAGTATTTT
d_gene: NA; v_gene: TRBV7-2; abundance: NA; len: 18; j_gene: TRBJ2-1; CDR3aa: CASSLGGPGKRKWNEQFF; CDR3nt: TGTGCCAGCAGCCTTGGGGGGCCGGGAAAGAGAAAGTGGAATGAGCAGTTCTTC
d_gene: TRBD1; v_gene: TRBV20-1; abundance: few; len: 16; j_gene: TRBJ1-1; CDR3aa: CSASRPGGHANTEAFF; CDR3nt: TGCAGTGCTAGTCGGCCAGGGGGGCATGCGAACACTGAAGCTTTCTTT
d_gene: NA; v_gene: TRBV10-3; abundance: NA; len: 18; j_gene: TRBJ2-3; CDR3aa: CATYGNRGAGETIDTQYF; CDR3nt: TGTGCCACCTACGGGAACCGGGGGGCCGGCGAGACAATAGATACGCAGTATTTT
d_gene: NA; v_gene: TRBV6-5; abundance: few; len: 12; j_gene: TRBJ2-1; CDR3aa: CASTSEGGEQFF; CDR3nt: TGTGCCAGCACCTCAGAGGGGGGTGAGCAGTTCTTC
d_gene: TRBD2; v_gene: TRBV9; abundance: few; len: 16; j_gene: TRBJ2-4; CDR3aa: CASSVGLAGGLNIQYF; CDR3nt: TGTGCCAGCAGCGTAGGACTAGCGGGGGGGCTGAACATTCAGTACTTC
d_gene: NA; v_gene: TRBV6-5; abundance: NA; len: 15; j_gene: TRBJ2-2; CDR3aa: CASSWGGANTGELFF; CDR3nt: TGTGCCAGCAGCTGGGGGGGCGCAAACACCGGGGAGCTGTTTTTT
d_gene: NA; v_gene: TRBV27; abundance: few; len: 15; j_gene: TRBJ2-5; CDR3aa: CASSLVGGRQETQYF; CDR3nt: TGTGCCAGCAGTTTGGTCGGGGGGCGGCAAGAGACCCAGTACTTC
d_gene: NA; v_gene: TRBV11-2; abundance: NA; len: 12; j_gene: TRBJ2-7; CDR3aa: CASSFPGREQYF; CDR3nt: TGTGCCAGCAGCTTTCCTGGGAGGGAGCAGTACTTC
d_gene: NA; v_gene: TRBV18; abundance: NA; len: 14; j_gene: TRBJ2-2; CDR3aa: CASSPGSNTGELFF; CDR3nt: TGTGCCAGCTCGCCCGGGTCCAACACCGGGGAGCTGTTTTTT
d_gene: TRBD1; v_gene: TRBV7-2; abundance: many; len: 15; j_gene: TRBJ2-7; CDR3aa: CASSLTGTGPYEQYF; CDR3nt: TGTGCCAGCAGCTTAACCGGGACAGGGCCCTACGAGCAGTACTTC
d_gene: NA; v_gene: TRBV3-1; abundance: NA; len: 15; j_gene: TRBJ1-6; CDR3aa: CASSQVEGRNSPLHF; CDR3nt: TGTGCCAGCAGCCAAGTCGAGGGGCGTAATTCACCCCTCCACTTT
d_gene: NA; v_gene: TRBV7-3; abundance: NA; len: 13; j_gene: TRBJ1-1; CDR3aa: CASSLQSNTEAFF; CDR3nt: TGTGCCAGCAGCTTACAGAGCAACACTGAAGCTTTCTTT
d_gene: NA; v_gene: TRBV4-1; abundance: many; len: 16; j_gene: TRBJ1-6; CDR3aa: CASSPIGRGTNSPLHF; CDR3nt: TGCGCCAGCAGCCCGATCGGTCGGGGAACTAATTCACCCCTCCACTTT
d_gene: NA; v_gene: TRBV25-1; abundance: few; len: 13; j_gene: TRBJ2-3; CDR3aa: CASSDPPGDTQYF; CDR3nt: TGTGCCAGCAGTGACCCCCCGGGAGATACGCAGTATTTT
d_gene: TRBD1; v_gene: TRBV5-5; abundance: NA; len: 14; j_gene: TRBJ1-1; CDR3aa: CASSSQTGLAEAFF; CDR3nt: TGTGCCAGCAGCTCGCAGACAGGGCTGGCTGAAGCTTTCTTT
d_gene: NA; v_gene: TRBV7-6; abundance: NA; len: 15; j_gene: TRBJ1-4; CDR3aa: CASSQEAGANEKLFF; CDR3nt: TGTGCCAGCAGCCAGGAGGCAGGAGCTAATGAAAAACTGTTTTTT
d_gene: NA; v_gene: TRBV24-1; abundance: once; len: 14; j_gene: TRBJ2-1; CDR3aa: CATVDEYEYNEQFF; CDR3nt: TGTGCCACTGTCGACGAATACGAGTACAATGAGCAGTTCTTC
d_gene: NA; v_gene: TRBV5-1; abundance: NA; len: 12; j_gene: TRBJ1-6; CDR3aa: CASSLPGSPLHF; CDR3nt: TGCGCCAGCAGCTTGCCAGGTTCACCCCTCCACTTT
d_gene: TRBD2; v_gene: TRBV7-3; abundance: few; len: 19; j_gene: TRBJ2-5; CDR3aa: CASSSLGPGYSGGEETQYF; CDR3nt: TGTGCCAGCAGCTCCCTCGGGCCAGGATACAGCGGGGGAGAGGAGACCCAGTACTTC
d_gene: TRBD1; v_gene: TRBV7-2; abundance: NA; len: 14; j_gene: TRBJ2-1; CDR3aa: CASTGQGAGNEQFF; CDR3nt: TGTGCCAGCACTGGACAGGGGGCAGGGAATGAGCAGTTCTTC
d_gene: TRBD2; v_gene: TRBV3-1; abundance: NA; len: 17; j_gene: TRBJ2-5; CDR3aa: CASNAGFSGGVQETQYF; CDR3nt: TGTGCCAGCAACGCAGGATTCAGCGGGGGGGTCCAAGAGACCCAGTACTTC
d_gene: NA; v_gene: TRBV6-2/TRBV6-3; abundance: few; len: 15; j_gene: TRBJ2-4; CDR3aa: CASSSLWDGLNIQYF; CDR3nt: TGTGCCAGCAGTTCCCTCTGGGATGGATTAAACATTCAGTACTTC